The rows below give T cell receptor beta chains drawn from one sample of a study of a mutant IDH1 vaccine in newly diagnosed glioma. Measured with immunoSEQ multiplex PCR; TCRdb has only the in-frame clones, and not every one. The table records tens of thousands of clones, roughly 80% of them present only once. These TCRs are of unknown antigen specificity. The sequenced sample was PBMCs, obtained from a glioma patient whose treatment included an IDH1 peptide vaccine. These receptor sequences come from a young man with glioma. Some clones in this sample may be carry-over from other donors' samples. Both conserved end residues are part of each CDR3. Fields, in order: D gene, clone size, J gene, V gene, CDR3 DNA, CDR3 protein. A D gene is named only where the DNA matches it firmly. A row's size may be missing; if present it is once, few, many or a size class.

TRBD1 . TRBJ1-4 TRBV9 TGTGCCAGCAGCGCCGGTTCACAGGGGGCCAGAGAAAAACTGTTTTTT CASSAGSQGAREKLFF
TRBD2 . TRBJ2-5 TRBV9 TGTGCCAGCAGCGTAGGTAGCGGGAGGAGTGAGACCCAGTACTTC CASSVGSGRSETQYF
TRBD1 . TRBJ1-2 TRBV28 TGTGCCAGCAGTTTATATCCCGGGACAGGTGGTTCGTATGGCTACACCTTC CASSLYPGTGGSYGYTF
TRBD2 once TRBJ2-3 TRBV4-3 TGCGCCAGCAGCCAAGACCCAAGAGGGAGGGGCACAGATACGCAGTATTTT CASSQDPRGRGTDTQYF
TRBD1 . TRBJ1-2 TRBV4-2 TGTGCCAGCAGCCAAGATAGGTCTGTGGTACAGGGGAATGGCTACACCTTC CASSQDRSVVQGNGYTF
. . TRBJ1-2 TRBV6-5 TGTGCCAGCAGTTACTCCCAGACTGCACTCCACTATGGCTACACCTTC CASSYSQTALHYGYTF
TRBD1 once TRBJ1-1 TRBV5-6 TGTGCCAGCAGGTATCGAGGGACAGGGAGGTTCACTGAAGCTTTCTTT CASRYRGTGRFTEAFF
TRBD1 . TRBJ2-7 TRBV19 TGTGCCAGTAGTATAAAGGGACAGTCGTACGAGCAGTACTTC CASSIKGQSYEQYF
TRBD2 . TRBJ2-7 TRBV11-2 TGTGCCAGCAGCAACCAACCGGGACTAGGGGGCTACGAGCAGTACTTC CASSNQPGLGGYEQYF
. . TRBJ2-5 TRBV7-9 TGTGCCAGCAGCTCCGGGGGGCCAGGGGAGACCCAGTACTTC CASSSGGPGETQYF
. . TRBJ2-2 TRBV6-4 TGTGCCAGCAGTGCCTCGAGCACCGGGGAGCTGTTTTTT CASSASSTGELFF
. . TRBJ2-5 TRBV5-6 TGTGCCAGCAGCTTGAATTGGGCAAAAGAGACCCAGTACTTC CASSLNWAKETQYF
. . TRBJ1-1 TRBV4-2 TGTGCCAGCAGCCGAGACTTTGGCAGGGGATGGCCTGAAGCTTTCTTT CASSRDFGRGWPEAFF
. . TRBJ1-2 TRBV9 TGTGCCAGCGGCCGGACGGCCAACTATGGCTACACCTTC CASGRTANYGYTF
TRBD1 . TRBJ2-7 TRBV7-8 TGTGCCAGCAGCAGCCACAGGGGCGTTTACGAGCAGTACTTC CASSSHRGVYEQYF
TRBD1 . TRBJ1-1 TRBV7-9 TGTGCCAGCAGCCCCGACAGGGTTGGCACTGAAGCTTTCTTT CASSPDRVGTEAFF
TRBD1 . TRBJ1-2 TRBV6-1 TGTGCCAGCAGTGAAGCGCATGGACAGGCGCTCTATGGCTACACCTTC CASSEAHGQALYGYTF
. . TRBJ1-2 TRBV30 TGTGCCTGTACTTCCCCGGGACGGGGATATGGCTACACCTTC CACTSPGRGYGYTF
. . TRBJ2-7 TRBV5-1 TGCGCCAGCAGCTTGGACGGGATCGAGCAGTACTTC CASSLDGIEQYF
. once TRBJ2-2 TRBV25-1 TGTGCCAGCAGCGATCTACCCGGACACGCCGCGAACACCGGGGAGCTGTTTTTT CASSDLPGHAANTGELFF
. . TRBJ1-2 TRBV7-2 TGTGCCAGCAGCTTAGTTGGGCAGGGCAACTATGGCTACACCTTC CASSLVGQGNYGYTF
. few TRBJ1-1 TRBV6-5 TGTGCCAGCAGTTACCCTACAGGGATGGCTTTCTTT CASSYPTGMAFF
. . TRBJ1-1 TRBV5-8 TGTGCCAGCAGCTTGGGGGTCCGGGAGAAAACTGAAGCTTTCTTT CASSLGVREKTEAFF
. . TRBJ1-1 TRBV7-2 TGTGCCAGCAGCTTAGGGCCAGGCCCCGAAGCTTTCTTT CASSLGPGPEAFF
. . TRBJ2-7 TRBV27 TGTGCCAGCAGTCCACGGACGGCTACTGACGAGCAGTACTTC CASSPRTATDEQYF
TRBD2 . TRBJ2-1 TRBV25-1 TGTGCCAGCAACGGACTAGCGGGGGCCAAATACAATGAGCAGTTCTTC CASNGLAGAKYNEQFF
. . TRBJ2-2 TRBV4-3 TGCGCCAGCAGACGTGGACTGTCCACCGGGGAGCTGTTTTTT CASRRGLSTGELFF
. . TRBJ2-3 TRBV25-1 TGTGCCAGCAGTGATGAGGGGGGGTCAGATACGCAGTATTTT CASSDEGGSDTQYF
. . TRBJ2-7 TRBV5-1 TGCGCCAGCAGCGGGGGCCGGTTTGGGGAGCAGTACTTC CASSGGRFGEQYF
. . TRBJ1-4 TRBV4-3 TGCGCCAGCAGTCCCTACCTGCGAGGCAAACTGTTTTTT CASSPYLRGKLFF
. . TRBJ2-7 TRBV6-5 TGTGCCAGCAGTTACGGGGGAGTCGGACTTGACGAGCAGTACTTC CASSYGGVGLDEQYF
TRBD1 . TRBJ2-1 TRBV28 TGTGCCAGCAGTTTATCCGGGACAGGGTCGTACAATGAGCAGTTCTTC CASSLSGTGSYNEQFF
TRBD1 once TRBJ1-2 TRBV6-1 TGTGCCAGCAGTGACCCCCTCGGGACAGCCTATGGCTACACCTTC CASSDPLGTAYGYTF
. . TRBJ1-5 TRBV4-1 TGCGCCAGCAGCTCGTTCGGGGGCAATCAGCCCCAGCATTTT CASSSFGGNQPQHF
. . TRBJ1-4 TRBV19 TGTGCCAGTATCGGCAGCAGGGTAACAACTAATGAAAAACTGTTTTTT CASIGSRVTTNEKLFF
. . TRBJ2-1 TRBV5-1 TGCGCCAGCAGCTTGAACCCTCAGGGGAAGGTGATGAATGAGCAGTTCTTC CASSLNPQGKVMNEQFF
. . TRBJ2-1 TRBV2 TGTGCCAGCAGTGACGCCGCCAGAGAGAAACAGTTCTTC CASSDAAREKQFF
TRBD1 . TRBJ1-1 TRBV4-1 TGCGCCAGCAGCCCAAAAGGGACAGGGCTCACTGGAACTTTCTTT CASSPKGTGLTGTFF
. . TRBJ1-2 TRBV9 TGTGCCAGCAGCGTAGATCCGGATCCTAACTATGGCTACACCTTC CASSVDPDPNYGYTF
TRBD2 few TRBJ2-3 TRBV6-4 TGTGCCAGCAGTGATATATCCAGCGGGGGCGCAGATACGCAGTATTTT CASSDISSGGADTQYF
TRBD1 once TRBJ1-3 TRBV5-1 TGCGCCAGCAGCTCCACCCTCCTGGGACAGGGGTCTGGAAACACCATATATTTT CASSSTLLGQGSGNTIYF
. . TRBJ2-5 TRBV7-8 TGTGCCAGCAGCTTCTGGCTACAAGAGACCCAGTACTTC CASSFWLQETQYF
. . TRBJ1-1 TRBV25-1 TGTGCCAGCAGTGTAGGGAACACTGAAGCTTTCTTT CASSVGNTEAFF
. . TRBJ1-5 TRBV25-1 TGTGCCAGCAGCTTTTCGGGGGCTGGCAATCAGCCCCAGCATTTT CASSFSGAGNQPQHF
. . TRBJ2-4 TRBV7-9 TGTGCCAGCAGCGCAGGGAAGACCAAAAACATTCAGTACTTC CASSAGKTKNIQYF
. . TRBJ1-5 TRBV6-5 TGTGCCAGCAGATCATGGGTCAATCAGCCCCAGCATTTT CASRSWVNQPQHF
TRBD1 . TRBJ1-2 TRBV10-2 TGCGCCAGCAGTGCTCGGACAGGGGCTTCGAACTATGGCTACACCTTC CASSARTGASNYGYTF
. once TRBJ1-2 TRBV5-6 TGTGCCAGCAGCTTGGCCGCTTTCAATGGCTACACCTTC CASSLAAFNGYTF
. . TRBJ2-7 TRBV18 TGTGCCAGCTCAAGCAGGGAAGGTGGGCAGTACTTC CASSSREGGQYF
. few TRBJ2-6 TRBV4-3 TGCGCCAGCAGCCAAGATCGTGGGGCCAACGTCCTGACTTTC CASSQDRGANVLTF
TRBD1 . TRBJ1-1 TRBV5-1 TGCGCCAGCAGCTCCCGGGACAGGGGGGAGCGGGCGAACACTGAAGCTTTCTTT CASSSRDRGERANTEAFF
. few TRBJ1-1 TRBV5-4 TGTGCCAGCAGCTTGGACAGGCTATATGAAGCTTTCTTT CASSLDRLYEAFF
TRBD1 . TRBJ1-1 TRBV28 TGTGCCAGCAGTTTTGGACAGGTCAGCACTGAAGCTTTCTTT CASSFGQVSTEAFF
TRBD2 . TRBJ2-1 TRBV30 TGTGCCTGGAGTTCAACTAGCGGGAGGAATGAGCAGTTCTTC CAWSSTSGRNEQFF
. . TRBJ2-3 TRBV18 TGTGCCAGCTCCGACAGATCTACTAGCACAGATACGCAGTATTTT CASSDRSTSTDTQYF
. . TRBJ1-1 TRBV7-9 TGTGCCAGCAGCCTGGGGACTGAAGCTTTCTTT CASSLGTEAFF
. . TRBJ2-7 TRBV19 TGTGCCAGTAGTATGACGGCAGCCTACTCCTACGAGCAGTACTTC CASSMTAAYSYEQYF
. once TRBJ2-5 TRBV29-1 TGCAGCGTTGAAGGACAGGTCGGCACCAACCAAGAGACCCAGTACTTC CSVEGQVGTNQETQYF
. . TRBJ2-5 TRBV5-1 TGCGCCAGCACCGCTGTCCCCAACCAGGGAGAGACCCAGTACTTC CASTAVPNQGETQYF